These T cell receptor beta chains were read from a single sample in a study of cytomegalovirus exposure and HLA in healthy donors. This table comes from immunoSEQ multiplex PCR, and its TCRdb copy is limited to in-frame clones, with some not included. The sample shows under 200,000 clones, roughly 73% of them seen only once. Sequenced: PBMCs. These receptors were collected from a female donor in good health and CMV-seronegative. The CDR3 runs from the conserved cysteine through the conserved F or W. Fields, in order: J gene, V gene, clone size, D gene, CDR3 protein, CDR3 DNA. D genes are given only for firm matches. Some rows have no size entry. The others give once, few or many, or a class for an expanded clone.

TRBJ1-2,TRBV15,-,-,CATRRYRGYTF,TGTGCCACCAGGCGTTACCGAGGCTACACCTTC
TRBJ2-3,TRBV19,-,TRBD2,CASSIDRLAGGVTDTQYF,TGTGCCAGTAGTATAGACCGACTAGCGGGAGGCGTGACAGATACGCAGTATTTT
TRBJ2-3,TRBV30,-,-,CAWSWAGVGGTDTQYF,TGTGCCTGGAGTTGGGCAGGGGTAGGGGGCACAGATACGCAGTATTTT
TRBJ1-2,TRBV30,few,-,CAWSVREHYGYTF,TGTGCCTGGAGTGTCAGGGAACACTATGGCTACACCTTC
TRBJ1-1,TRBV6-5,few,TRBD1,CASSRDSLNTEAFF,TGTGCCAGCAGTCGGGACAGCCTGAACACTGAAGCTTTCTTT
TRBJ1-6,TRBV27,-,-,CASRPGFDSPLHF,TGTGCCAGCAGGCCAGGGTTCGATTCACCCCTCCACTTT
TRBJ1-6,TRBV5-1,-,-,CASSQDSRSSYNSPLHF,TGCGCCAGCAGCCAGGACTCTAGGAGCTCCTATAATTCACCCCTCCACTTT
TRBJ1-3,TRBV25-1,-,-,CASSLLSGNTIYF,TGTGCCTCTTCCTTACTCTCTGGAAACACCATATATTTT
TRBJ1-5,TRBV19,-,TRBD1,CASSIQGARFNQPQHF,TGTGCCAGTAGTATCCAGGGGGCGCGATTCAATCAGCCCCAGCATTTT
TRBJ1-2,TRBV28,once,-,CASSRSAGTNYGYTF,TGTGCCAGCAGTCGGTCGGCAGGGACTAACTATGGCTACACCTTC
TRBJ2-3,TRBV5-4,-,TRBD2,CASTPGLAGGDTQYF,TGTGCCAGCACCCCGGGACTAGCGGGAGGGGATACGCAGTATTTT
TRBJ2-5,TRBV18,-,-,CASSPPAGSPETQYF,TGTGCCAGCTCACCACCGGCTGGCTCCCCGGAGACCCAGTACTTC
TRBJ2-1,TRBV6-5,few,TRBD2,CASSSTLAGGPVEQFF,TGTGCCAGCAGTTCTACTCTAGCGGGAGGGCCGGTTGAGCAGTTCTTC
TRBJ2-4,TRBV7-8,few,-,CASSPGVTKNIQYF,TGTGCCAGCAGCCCAGGGGTAACCAAAAACATTCAGTACTTC
TRBJ2-1,TRBV5-1,-,TRBD2,CASSLTSGGAFEQFF,TGCGCCAGCAGCCTTACTAGCGGGGGGGCCTTTGAGCAGTTCTTC
TRBJ2-1,TRBV28,few,TRBD2,CASSSPLGLSLDYNEQFF,TGTGCCAGCAGTTCCCCCTTGGGACTATCTCTGGACTACAATGAGCAGTTCTTC
TRBJ1-1,TRBV7-2,-,TRBD1,CASSLADRGMTEAFF,TGTGCCAGCAGCTTAGCGGACAGGGGGATGACTGAAGCTTTCTTT
TRBJ1-1,TRBV19,-,-,CASSSAEAFF,TGTGCCAGTAGTAGCGCTGAAGCTTTCTTT
TRBJ1-1,TRBV30,once,-,CAWSGAGDKEAFF,TGTGCCTGGAGTGGGGCAGGGGATAAGGAAGCTTTCTTT
TRBJ2-1,TRBV2,-,TRBD2,CASSDFSLAGGDEQFF,TGTGCCAGCAGTGATTTTTCACTAGCGGGAGGCGATGAGCAGTTCTTC
TRBJ2-1,TRBV9,few,-,CASSPSPDRHNEQFF,TGTGCCAGCAGCCCCTCCCCGGACAGACACAATGAGCAGTTCTTC
TRBJ1-4,TRBV2,few,TRBD1,CASSRQGSWDPETNEKLFF,TGTGCCAGCAGCAGACAGGGGAGTTGGGATCCTGAAACTAATGAAAAACTGTTTTTT
TRBJ2-7,TRBV10-3,-,-,CAISESPSRLRQEQYF,TGTGCCATCAGTGAGTCACCCTCACGATTAAGACAGGAGCAGTACTTC
TRBJ1-4,TRBV7-6,-,-,CASSLLRQELSNEKLFF,TGTGCCAGCAGCTTACTAAGACAGGAGTTAAGTAATGAAAAACTGTTTTTT
TRBJ2-7,TRBV7-2,-,TRBD1,CASSSGQVRYEQYF,TGTGCCAGCAGCTCCGGACAGGTCAGATACGAGCAGTACTTC
TRBJ2-2,TRBV7-3,once,TRBD2,CASSLSASGGPRFF,TGTGCCAGCAGCTTAAGCGCTAGCGGGGGCCCCAGGTTTTTT
TRBJ2-1,TRBV19,-,TRBD2,CASRTSGASQQFF,TGTGCCAGTAGAACTAGCGGGGCTTCTCAGCAGTTCTTC
TRBJ1-2,TRBV28,-,TRBD1,CASSWGQGYGYTF,TGTGCCAGCAGTTGGGGACAGGGTTATGGCTACACCTTC
TRBJ1-6,TRBV2,-,-,CASSRESSYNSPLHF,TGTGCCAGCAGTCGCGAGAGCTCCTATAATTCACCCCTCCACTTT
TRBJ2-1,TRBV30,-,-,CAWIPSRRDLFF,TGTGCCTGGATTCCCTCGCGGCGGGATCTGTTCTTC
TRBJ1-5,TRBV19,-,TRBD1,CASSVGQGPWQPQHF,TGTGCCAGTAGTGTAGGACAGGGGCCATGGCAGCCCCAGCATTTT
TRBJ2-3,TRBV27,few,TRBD1,CASKYRGPSTDTQYF,TGTGCCAGCAAGTACAGGGGACCTAGCACAGATACGCAGTATTTT
TRBJ2-1,TRBV28,-,TRBD2,CASSLLAGSGEQFF,TGTGCCAGCAGTTTACTAGCGGGGAGCGGTGAGCAGTTCTTC
TRBJ2-2,TRBV11-2,-,TRBD1,CASSAQGARITGELFF,TGTGCCAGCAGCGCACAGGGGGCGCGGATCACCGGGGAGCTGTTTTTT
TRBJ1-3,TRBV29-1,-,-,CSVIGHSGNTIYF,TGCAGCGTTATAGGACATTCTGGAAACACCATATATTTT
TRBJ1-5,TRBV30,-,-,CAFRQATSNQPQHF,TGTGCCTTCAGACAGGCCACTTCCAATCAGCCCCAGCATTTT
TRBJ2-3,TRBV6-6,-,TRBD2,CASIKGSGRAIDTQYF,TGTGCCAGCATCAAGGGTAGCGGGAGGGCCATAGATACGCAGTATTTT
TRBJ2-1,TRBV5-1,-,TRBD2,CASTLTSGGALGNEQFF,TGCGCCAGCACCCTGACTAGCGGGGGGGCCTTAGGCAATGAGCAGTTCTTC
TRBJ1-2,TRBV4-1,-,-,CASSQAGGGSGGYTF,TGCGCCAGCAGCCAAGCGGGGGGGGGCTCGGGTGGCTACACCTTC
TRBJ2-7,TRBV28,-,TRBD1,CASRLPGQGLYEQYF,TGTGCCAGCAGGCTACCGGGACAGGGTCTTTACGAGCAGTACTTC